The entry that follows covers one T cell receptor beta chain sequence. Its antigen is not identified. The entry originates in a study of T cell responses to AZD1222 COVID-19 vaccine. Study-wide findings and caveats: None of the repertoires were sampled until the peak T cell response had passed. Dominant CD4 TCR responses targeted spike regions 160-218 and 743-854. Among spike-specific TCRs, nearly half reportedly target unmutated variant regions.

Data came from immunoSEQ multiplex PCR; TCRdb stores just in-frame clones and leaves some out. The profile shows some 150,000 clones, approximately 94% of them singletons. Germline CDR1 and CDR2: SGDLS and YYNGEE. There are 14 residues in the CDR3. Trimming stripped 4 bases from V and 0 bases from J, with 10 bases between. The sequencing used peripheral blood, collected on day 0 of AZD1222 vaccination. The chain links TRBV9 to TRBJ1-1; perhaps TRBD1 as D (5 bases). This clonotype was obtained from an adult in good health. The CDR3 region has the DNA TGTGCCAGCAGCCCGGGACGGATGAACACTGAAGCTTTCTTT. It translates to CASSPGRMNTEAFF. The whole variable domain, remainder taken from reference TRBV9 and TRBJ1-1, is DSGVTQTPKHLITATGQRVTLRCSPRSGDLSVYWYQQSLDQGLQFLIQYYNGEERAKGNILERFSAQQFPDLHSELNLSSLELGDSALYFCASSPGRMNTEAFFGQGTRLTVV.